Listed here are 8 T cell receptor beta chains from one sample, sequenced in a study of spatial heterogeneity in lung cancer. TCRdb re-analysed the 5' RACE reads in MiXCR, keeping a single row per CDR3 protein. The sample has about 12,000 distinct CDR3 sequences, under 5% seen once. The time point was: sample taken at primary tumor resection. Sequencing covered unsorted whole RNA taken from tumor, nontumor lung or frozen PBMC. The specimen was PBMCs, collected at surgery. These TCRs come from a male donor with early-stage non-small cell lung cancer.

This clonotype has at least ten counts. With the library built for alpha chains, this beta chain is off target and its frequency is not meaningful. The chain joins TRBV7-3 to TRBJ2-4; D might be TRBD2 (5 bases). CDR1 SGHTA and CDR2 FQGTGA come from the germline V gene. V was cut by 2 bases and J by 1 base, with 18 bases left in between. The CDR3 sequence is 18 residues long. The CDR3 region has the DNA TGTGCCAGCAGCTTATATGCCCGCTCCGGGGTGGCCAAAAACATTCAGTACTTC. Protein: CASSLYARSGVAKNIQYF.

For this clonotype: A much larger clone lies one base from this, so it may be a read error. A library prepared for alpha chains yielded this beta chain as an off-target read; its size is of little meaning. J is TRBJ2-5 and V is TRBV6-1; D may match TRBD1 or TRBD2 (6 bases each). V lost 8 bases to trimming and J lost 2 bases, with 18 bases between them. This CDR3 has 15 amino acids. Germline V gives CDR1 MNHNS, CDR2 SASEGT. This CDR3 reads CASCRGQWAQETQYF. CDR3 DNA sequence: TGTGCCAGCTGCCGGGGGCAGTGGGCTCAAGAGACCCAGTACTTC.

This clonotype came up a few times. For a library built for alpha chains, this beta chain is a stray read; little rests on its size. The rearrangement joins TRBV6-5 to TRBJ2-7; D is uncertain. The V and J ends lost 4 bases and 1 base respectively, with 14 bases between them. The CDR3 runs to 15 residues. Germline assignment: CDR1 MNHEY and CDR2 SVGAGI. CDR3 region: CASSFTPDGSYEQYF. The DNA of the CDR3 is TGTGCCAGCAGTTTCACCCCGGACGGTTCCTACGAGCAGTACTTC.

This clonotype was counted at least ten times. This beta chain is an off-target read within a library intended for alpha chains, so its frequency means little. The CDR3, as DNA: TGTGCCAGCAGTGGATACAGGGGGGTGAGCACTGAAGCTTTCTTT. It specifies CASSGYRGVSTEAFF. The chain uses TRBV6-5 and TRBJ1-1; 8 nucleotides agree with TRBD1. This CDR3 has 15 residues. V lost 5 bases, J lost 4 bases, and 9 bases stayed unmatched. Germline CDR1 MNHEY, CDR2 SVGAGI.

This clonotype showed up many times. This beta chain slipped into a library made for alpha chains as a stray read, so its size is not meaningful. For the CDR3, the DNA is TGCAGTGCAGACCCGGACTTCCATCAAGAGACCCAGTACTTC. Translation gives CSADPDFHQETQYF. The chain carries TRBV20-1 and TRBJ2-5; TRBD2 is a possible D gene (5 bases). CDR1 and CDR2 from the germline V gene are DFQATT and SNEGSKA (reference sequence). V was shortened by 6 bases and J by 2 bases, with 16 bases between the two germline ends. CDR3 length: 14 residues.

Notes on this clonotype: This beta chain was picked up by a library intended for alpha chains and is off target, so its count carries little meaning. The chain couples TRBV20-1 to TRBJ2-7, with 10 bases identical to TRBD2. The germline V gene has CDR1 DFQATT and CDR2 SNEGSKA (reference sequence). This CDR3 spans 17 amino acids. With 0 bases clipped from V and 0 bases from J, the junction kept 8 bases outside the gene matches. CDR3 DNA sequence: TGCAGTGCTAGAGATGCTAGCGGGAGTAAAAGCTCCTACGAGCAGTACTTC. This sequence encodes CSARDASGSKSSYEQYF.

This clonotype was counted many times. Little can be read into the size of this beta chain, an off-target read in a library designed for alpha chains. Here the CDR3 DNA reads TGTGCCAGCGCCCCGGGGTCGGGCAATCAGCCCCAGCATTTT. Its translation is CASAPGSGNQPQHF. The chain joins TRBV28 to TRBJ1-5; D uncertain. Germline V lookup: CDR1 MDHEN, CDR2 SYDVKM. Trimming cost V 8 bases and J 2 bases, with 13 bases left between them. This CDR3 has 14 residues. The full variable domain, its missing parts supplied by reference TRBV28 and TRBJ1-5, is DVKVTQSSRYLVKRTGEKVFLECVQDMDHENMFWYRQDPGLGLRLIYFSYDVKMKEKGDIPEGYSVSREKKERFSLILESASTNQTSMYLCASAPGSGNQPQHFGDGTRLSIL.

This clonotype was observed at least ten times. The library was prepared for alpha chains; this beta chain is a stray read, so its frequency means little. The chain links TRBV28 to TRBJ2-5; TRBD1 agrees at 10 bases. Germline values: CDR1 MDHEN, CDR2 SYDVKM. The trim removed 6 bases at V and 2 bases at J, leaving 6 bases unmatched. CDR3 length: 15 amino acids. CDR3 region: CASRLTGGWQETQYF. CDR3 in DNA: TGTGCCAGCAGGCTGACAGGGGGCTGGCAAGAGACCCAGTACTTC.